This T cell receptor beta chain appears in the sequencing data of a study of shared clonotypes between healthy human individuals. The repertoire was sequenced with immunoSEQ multiplex PCR; TCRdb's copy has only in-frame clones and lacks some. Here the sample spans about a million clones, around 77% being singletons. Germline V gives CDR1 LNHDA, CDR2 SQIVND (reference sequence). The CDR3 is made up of 13 amino acids. Trimming removed 5 bases from V and 3 bases from J, with 11 bases in between. Findings and limits, study-wide: Sharing of clonotypes among donors was expected to vary with sequencing depth. The researchers took only blood, and tissue repertoires probably look different. Among the subsets, naive ones generally showed larger estimated richness than memory ones.

Concerning this clone itself: The antigen is not known.

The source of this sequence is a man younger than 30 in good health. Some clones in this sample may be carry-over from other donors' samples. This chain uses TRBV19 with TRBJ2-7; maybe TRBD1 (5 bases). Sequencing was done on a sample of memory CD4+ T cells from PBMCs. Subset meaning: CD45RA-negative fraction. CDR3 DNA: TGTGCCAGTAGTCGGACATTCAGCTACGAGCAGTACTTC. Translation gives CASSRTFSYEQYF. Looking up the rest from reference TRBV19 and TRBJ2-7 gives the full variable domain: DGGITQSPKYLFRKEGQNVTLSCEQNLNHDAMYWYRQDPGQGLRLIYYSQIVNDFQKGDIAEGYSVSREKKESFPLTVTSAQKNPTAFYLCASSRTFSYEQYFGPGTRLTVT.